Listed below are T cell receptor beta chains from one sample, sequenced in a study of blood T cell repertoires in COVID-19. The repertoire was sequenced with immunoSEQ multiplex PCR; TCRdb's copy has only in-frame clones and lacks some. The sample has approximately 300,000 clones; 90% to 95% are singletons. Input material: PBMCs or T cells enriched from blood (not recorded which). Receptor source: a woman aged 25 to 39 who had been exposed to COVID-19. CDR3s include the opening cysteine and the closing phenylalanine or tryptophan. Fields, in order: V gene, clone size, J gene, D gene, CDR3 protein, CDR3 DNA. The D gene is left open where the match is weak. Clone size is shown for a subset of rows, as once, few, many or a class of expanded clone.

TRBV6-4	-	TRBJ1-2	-	CASSKDSSGDYGYTF	TGTGCCAGCAGCAAAGACAGCTCGGGGGACTATGGCTACACCTTC
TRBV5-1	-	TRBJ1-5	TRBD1	CASSWKEGDRGRSQPQHF	TGCGCCAGCAGCTGGAAGGAAGGAGACAGGGGGAGAAGTCAGCCCCAGCATTTT
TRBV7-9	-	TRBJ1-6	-	CASSLQGTLDSPLHF	TGTGCCAGCAGCTTACAGGGAACGTTGGATTCACCCCTCCACTTT
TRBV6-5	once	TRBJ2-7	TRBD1	CASSSDRGSYEQYF	TGTGCCAGCAGTTCGGACAGGGGATCCTACGAGCAGTACTTC
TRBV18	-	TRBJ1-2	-	CASSPPGEVLYGYTF	TGTGCCAGCTCACCACCGGGGGAGGTGCTCTATGGCTACACCTTC
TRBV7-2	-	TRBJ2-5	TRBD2	CASTQGSGRGETQYF	TGTGCCAGCACCCAGGGTAGCGGGAGGGGAGAGACCCAGTACTTC
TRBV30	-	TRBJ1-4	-	CAGSVGGEKLFF	TGTGCCGGGAGTGTGGGGGGTGAAAAACTGTTTTTT
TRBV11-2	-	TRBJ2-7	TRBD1	CASSLGQGPSYEQYF	TGTGCCAGCAGCTTAGGACAGGGTCCATCCTACGAGCAGTACTTC
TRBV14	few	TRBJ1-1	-	CASSQETRQGAFF	TGTGCCAGCAGCCAAGAAACGAGGCAGGGAGCTTTCTTT
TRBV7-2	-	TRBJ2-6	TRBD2	CASSLLAGSHVLTF	TGTGCCAGCAGCTTACTAGCGGGGTCTCACGTCCTGACTTTC
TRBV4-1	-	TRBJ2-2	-	CASSQVVTLWTGELFF	TGCGCCAGCAGCCAAGTGGTGACACTCTGGACCGGGGAGCTGTTTTTT
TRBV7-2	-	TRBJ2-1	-	CASGATAYNEQFF	TGTGCCAGCGGGGCTACAGCCTACAATGAGCAGTTCTTC
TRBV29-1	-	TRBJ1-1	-	CSVDTGRTEAFF	TGCAGCGTAGACACAGGGAGAACTGAAGCTTTCTTT
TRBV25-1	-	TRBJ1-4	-	CASRDSATNEKLFF	TGTGCCAGCAGGGACAGTGCAACTAATGAAAAACTGTTTTTT
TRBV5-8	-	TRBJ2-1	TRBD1	CASSGDRSSYNEQFF	TGTGCCAGCAGCGGGGACAGGAGCTCCTACAATGAGCAGTTCTTC
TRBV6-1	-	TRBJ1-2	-	CASSARGRLLGSYGYTF	TGTGCCAGCAGTGCCCGCGGGCGGCTTCTAGGTTCCTATGGCTACACCTTC
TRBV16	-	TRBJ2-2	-	CASSQSEGLNTGELFF	TGTGCCAGCAGCCAATCTGAGGGATTGAACACCGGGGAGCTGTTTTTT
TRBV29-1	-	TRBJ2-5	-	CSVEGRGLWAPQYF	TGCAGCGTTGAGGGCAGGGGCCTTTGGGCGCCCCAGTACTTC
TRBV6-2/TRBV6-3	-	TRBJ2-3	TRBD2	CASSTRSTSGGALDTQYF	TGTGCCAGCAGTACCCGTTCGACTAGCGGGGGGGCCTTAGATACGCAGTATTTT
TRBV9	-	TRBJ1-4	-	CASSVAEGGEKLFF	TGTGCCAGCAGCGTAGCGGAGGGGGGGGAAAAACTGTTTTTT
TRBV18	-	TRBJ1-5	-	CASSPRQPPNQPQHF	TGTGCCAGCTCACCAAGACAGCCGCCCAATCAGCCCCAGCATTTT
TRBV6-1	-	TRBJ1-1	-	CASSDRAKDFF	TGTGCCAGCAGTGACAGGGCCAAAGATTTCTTT
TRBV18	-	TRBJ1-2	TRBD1	CASSQDRAGGYTF	TGTGCCAGCTCCCAGGACAGGGCGGGAGGCTACACCTTC
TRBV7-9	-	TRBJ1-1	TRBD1	CASSHNRDRDTEAFF	TGTGCCAGCAGCCACAACCGGGACAGGGACACTGAAGCTTTCTTT